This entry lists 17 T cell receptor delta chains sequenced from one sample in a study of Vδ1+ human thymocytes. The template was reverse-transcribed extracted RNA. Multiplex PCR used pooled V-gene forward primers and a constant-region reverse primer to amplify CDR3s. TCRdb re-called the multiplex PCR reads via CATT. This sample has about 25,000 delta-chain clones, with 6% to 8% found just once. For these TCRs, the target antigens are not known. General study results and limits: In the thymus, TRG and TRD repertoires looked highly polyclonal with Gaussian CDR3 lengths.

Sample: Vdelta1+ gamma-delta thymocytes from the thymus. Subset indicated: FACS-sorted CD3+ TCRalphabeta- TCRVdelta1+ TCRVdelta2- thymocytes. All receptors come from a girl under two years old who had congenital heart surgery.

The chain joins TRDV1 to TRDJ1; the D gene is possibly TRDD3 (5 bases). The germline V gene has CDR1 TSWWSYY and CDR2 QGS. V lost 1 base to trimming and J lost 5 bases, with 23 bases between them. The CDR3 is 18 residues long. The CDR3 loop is CALGEPVPPRGPPDKLIF. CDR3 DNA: TGTGCTCTTGGGGAACCGGTCCCCCCGAGGGGGCCTCCTGATAAACTCATCTTT.

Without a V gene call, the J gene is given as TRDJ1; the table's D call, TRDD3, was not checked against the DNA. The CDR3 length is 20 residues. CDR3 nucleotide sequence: TGTGCTCTTGGGACTCCTTCCTACACCCTTGGGGGATACGACACCGATAAACTCATCTTT. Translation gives CALGTPSYTLGGYDTDKLIF.

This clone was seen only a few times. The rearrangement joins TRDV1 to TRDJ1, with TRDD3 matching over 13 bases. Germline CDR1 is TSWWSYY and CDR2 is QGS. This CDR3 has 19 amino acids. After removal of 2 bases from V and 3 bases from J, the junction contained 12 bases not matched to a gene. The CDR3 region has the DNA TGTGCTCTTGGGGAATCAGCGTACTGGGGGATACGGGGGGCCGATAAACTCATCTTT. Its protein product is CALGESAYWGIRGADKLIF.

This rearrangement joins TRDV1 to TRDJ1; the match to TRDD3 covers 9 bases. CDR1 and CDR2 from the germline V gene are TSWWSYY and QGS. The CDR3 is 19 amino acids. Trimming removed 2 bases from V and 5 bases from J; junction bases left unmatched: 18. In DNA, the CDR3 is TGTGCTCTTGGGGAAGTCCGGCTGGGGGATGTTTCTAGAGGGGATAAACTCATCTTT. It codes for CALGEVRLGDVSRGDKLIF.

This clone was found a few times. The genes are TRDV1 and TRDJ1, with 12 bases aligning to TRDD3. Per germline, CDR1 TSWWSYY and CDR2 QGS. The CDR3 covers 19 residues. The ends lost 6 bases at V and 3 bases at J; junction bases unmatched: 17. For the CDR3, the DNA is TGTGCTCTTGGCCCCCCGGTCCCGTACTGGGGGATACTGGCCGATAAACTCATCTTT. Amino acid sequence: CALGPPVPYWGILADKLIF.

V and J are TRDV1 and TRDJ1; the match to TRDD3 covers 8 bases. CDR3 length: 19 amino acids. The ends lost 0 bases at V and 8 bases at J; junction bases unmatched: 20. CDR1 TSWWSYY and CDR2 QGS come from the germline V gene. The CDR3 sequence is CALGELELRRTGGIGKLIF. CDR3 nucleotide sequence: TGTGCTCTTGGGGAACTAGAATTACGTCGTACTGGGGGTATCGGGAAACTCATCTTT.

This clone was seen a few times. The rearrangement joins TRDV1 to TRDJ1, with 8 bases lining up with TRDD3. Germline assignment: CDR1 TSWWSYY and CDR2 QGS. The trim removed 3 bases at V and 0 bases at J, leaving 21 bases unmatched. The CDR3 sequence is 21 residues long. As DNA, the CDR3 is TGTGCTCTTGGGGACCGTACATTCCCGCCCTACTGGGGGGTATACACCGATAAACTCATCTTT. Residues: CALGDRTFPPYWGVYTDKLIF.

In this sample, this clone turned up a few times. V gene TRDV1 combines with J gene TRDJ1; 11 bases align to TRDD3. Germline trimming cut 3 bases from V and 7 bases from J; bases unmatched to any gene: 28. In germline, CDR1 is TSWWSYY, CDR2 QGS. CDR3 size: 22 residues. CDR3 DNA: TGTGCTCTTGGGGATTCCTCTCCGGAGTACTGGGGGATAATGTGGAGTAGCGGTAAACTCATCTTT. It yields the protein CALGDSSPEYWGIMWSSGKLIF.

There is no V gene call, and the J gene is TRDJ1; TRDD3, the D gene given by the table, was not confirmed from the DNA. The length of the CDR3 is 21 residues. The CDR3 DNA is TGTGCTCTTGGGGACCCCCCCTTCCTCCCGTACTGGGGATTGGGCCCTGCTAAACTCATCTTT. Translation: CALGDPPFLPYWGLGPAKLIF.

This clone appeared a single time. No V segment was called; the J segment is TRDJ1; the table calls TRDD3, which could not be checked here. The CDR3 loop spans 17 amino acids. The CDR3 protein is CALGKGATGGYLSKLIF. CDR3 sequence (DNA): TGTGCTCTTGGGAAGGGGGCTACTGGGGGATACCTGAGTAAACTCATCTTT.

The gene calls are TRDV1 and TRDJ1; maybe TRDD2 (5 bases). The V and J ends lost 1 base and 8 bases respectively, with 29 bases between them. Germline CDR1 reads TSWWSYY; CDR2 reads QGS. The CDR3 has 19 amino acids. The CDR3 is CALGEPTTLIRWRASKLIF. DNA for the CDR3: TGTGCTCTTGGGGAACCTACGACCTTGATCCGGTGGCGGGCTTCCAAACTCATCTTT.

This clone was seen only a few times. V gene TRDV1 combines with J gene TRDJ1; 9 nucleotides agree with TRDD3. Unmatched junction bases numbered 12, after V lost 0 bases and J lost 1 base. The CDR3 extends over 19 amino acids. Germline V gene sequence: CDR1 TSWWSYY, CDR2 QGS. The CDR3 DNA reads TGTGCTCTTGGGGAACTCTCCGGTACTGGGGGACCCTGCACCGATAAACTCATCTTT. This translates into CALGELSGTGGPCTDKLIF.

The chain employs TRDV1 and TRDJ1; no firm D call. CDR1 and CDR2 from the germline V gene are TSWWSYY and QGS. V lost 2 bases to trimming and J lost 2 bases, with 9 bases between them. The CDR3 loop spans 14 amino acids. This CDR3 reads CALGELAETDKLIF. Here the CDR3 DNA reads TGTGCTCTTGGGGAATTGGCTGAAACCGATAAACTCATCTTT.

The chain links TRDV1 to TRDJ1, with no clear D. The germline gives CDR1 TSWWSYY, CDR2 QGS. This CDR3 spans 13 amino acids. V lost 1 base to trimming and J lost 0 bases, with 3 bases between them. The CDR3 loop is CALGEHDTDKLIF. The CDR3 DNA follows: TGTGCTCTTGGGGAACACGACACCGATAAACTCATCTTT.

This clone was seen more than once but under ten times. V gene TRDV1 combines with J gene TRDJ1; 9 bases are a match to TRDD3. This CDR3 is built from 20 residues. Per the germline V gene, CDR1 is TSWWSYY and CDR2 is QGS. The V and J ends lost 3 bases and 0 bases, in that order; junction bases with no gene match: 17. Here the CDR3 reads CALGDPWALLGDTYTDKLIF. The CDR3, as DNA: TGTGCTCTTGGGGACCCATGGGCCTTACTGGGGGACACGTACACCGATAAACTCATCTTT.

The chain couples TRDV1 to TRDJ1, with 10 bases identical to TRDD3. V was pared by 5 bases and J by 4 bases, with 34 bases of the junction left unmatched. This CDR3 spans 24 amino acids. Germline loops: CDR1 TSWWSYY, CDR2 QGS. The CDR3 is CALGPLLFPTLHGGYANSGDKLIF. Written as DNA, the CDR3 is TGTGCTCTTGGGCCCCTTTTATTCCCTACTTTACACGGGGGATACGCTAATTCTGGCGATAAACTCATCTTT.

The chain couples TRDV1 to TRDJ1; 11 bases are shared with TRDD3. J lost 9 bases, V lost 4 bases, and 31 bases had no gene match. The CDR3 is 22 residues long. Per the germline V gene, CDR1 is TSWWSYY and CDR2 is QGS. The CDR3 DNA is TGTGCTCTTGGGGGGTTCGATGTGGGGGATACGCTGGATAGGTTTGTCAGCTATCAACTCATCTTT. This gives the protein CALGGFDVGDTLDRFVSYQLIF.